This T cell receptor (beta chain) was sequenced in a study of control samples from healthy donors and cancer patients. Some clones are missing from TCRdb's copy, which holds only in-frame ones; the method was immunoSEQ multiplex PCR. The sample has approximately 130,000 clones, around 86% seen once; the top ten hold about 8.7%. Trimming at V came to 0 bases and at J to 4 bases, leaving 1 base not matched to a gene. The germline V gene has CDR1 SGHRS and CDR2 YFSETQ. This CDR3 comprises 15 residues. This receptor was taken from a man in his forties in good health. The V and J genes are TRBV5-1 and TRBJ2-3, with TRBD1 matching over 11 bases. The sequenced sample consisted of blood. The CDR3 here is CASSLGDRGADTQYF. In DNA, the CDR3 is TGCGCCAGCAGCTTGGGGGACAGGGGGGCAGATACGCAGTATTTT. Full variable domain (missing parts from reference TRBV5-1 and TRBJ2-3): KAGVTQTPRYLIKTRGQQVTLSCSPISGHRSVSWYQQTPGQGLQFLFEYFSETQRNKGNFPGRFSGRQFSNSRSEMNVSTLELGDSALYLCASSLGDRGADTQYFGPGTRLTVL.